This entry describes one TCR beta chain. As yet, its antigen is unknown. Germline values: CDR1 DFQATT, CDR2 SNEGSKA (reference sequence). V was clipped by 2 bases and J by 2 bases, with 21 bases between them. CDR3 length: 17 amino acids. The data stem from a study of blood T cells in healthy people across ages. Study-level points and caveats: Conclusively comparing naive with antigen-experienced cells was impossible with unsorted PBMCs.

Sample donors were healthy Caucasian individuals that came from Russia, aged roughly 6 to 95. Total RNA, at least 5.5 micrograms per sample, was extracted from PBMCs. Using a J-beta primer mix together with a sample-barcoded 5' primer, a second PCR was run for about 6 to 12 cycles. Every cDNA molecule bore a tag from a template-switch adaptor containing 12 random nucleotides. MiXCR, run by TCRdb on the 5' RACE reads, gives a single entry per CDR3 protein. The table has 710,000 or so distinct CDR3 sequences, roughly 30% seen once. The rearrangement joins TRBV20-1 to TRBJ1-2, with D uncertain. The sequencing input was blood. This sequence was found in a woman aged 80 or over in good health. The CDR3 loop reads CSARIVKGALANYGYTF. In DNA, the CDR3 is TGCAGTGCTAGAATCGTGAAGGGCGCACTCGCAAACTATGGCTACACCTTC.